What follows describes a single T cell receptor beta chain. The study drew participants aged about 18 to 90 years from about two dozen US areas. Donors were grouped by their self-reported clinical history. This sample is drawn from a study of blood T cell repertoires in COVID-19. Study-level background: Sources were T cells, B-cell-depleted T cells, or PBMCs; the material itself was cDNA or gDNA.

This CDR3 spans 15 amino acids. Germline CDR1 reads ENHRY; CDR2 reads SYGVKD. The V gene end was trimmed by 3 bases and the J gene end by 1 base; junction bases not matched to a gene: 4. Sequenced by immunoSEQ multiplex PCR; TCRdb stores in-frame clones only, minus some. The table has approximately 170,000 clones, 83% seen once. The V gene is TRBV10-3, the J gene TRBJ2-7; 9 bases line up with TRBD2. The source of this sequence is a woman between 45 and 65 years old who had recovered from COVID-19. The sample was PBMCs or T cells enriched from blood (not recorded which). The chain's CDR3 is CAISDPTSGSYEQYV. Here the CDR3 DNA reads TGTGCCATCAGTGACCCGACTAGCGGATCCTACGAGCAGTACGTC.